The 29 T cell receptor beta chains reported below all come from one sample, sequenced in a study of blood T cell repertoires in COVID-19. Here immunoSEQ multiplex PCR was the method, and the copy in TCRdb shows in-frame clones only, minus some. The sample lists a few hundred thousand clones, 70% to 90% occurring once. The sample was peripheral blood. All receptors come from a man aged 25-40 years who had recovered from COVID-19.

The chain is built from TRBV4-2 and TRBJ2-4; D is unclear. The V gene lost 1 base and the J gene lost 0 bases, with 7 bases spanning the gap. The CDR3 spans 15 residues. From germline, CDR1 is LGHNA and CDR2 YNFKEQ. The CDR3 sequence is CASSQVVVAKNIQYF. In nucleotides, the CDR3 is TGTGCCAGCAGCCAAGTCGTAGTAGCCAAAAACATTCAGTACTTC.

The chain has TRBV28 and TRBJ2-1; the match to TRBD1 covers 7 bases. The CDR3 covers 13 residues. The germline gives CDR1 MDHEN, CDR2 SYDVKM. The trim removed 5 bases at V and 7 bases at J, leaving 5 bases unmatched. For the CDR3, the DNA is TGTGCCAGCAGTATATACAGGGGTAATGAGCAGTTCTTC. Translating gives CASSIYRGNEQFF. Combining the CDR3 with reference TRBV28 and TRBJ2-1 gives the whole variable domain DVKVTQSSRYLVKRTGEKVFLECVQDMDHENMFWYRQDPGLGLRLIYFSYDVKMKEKGDIPEGYSVSREKKERFSLILESASTNQTSMYLCASSIYRGNEQFFGPGTRLTVL.

This clone was recorded only once. An end of the junction differs from the germline gene, which may be a read error. The CDR3 nucleotides read TGTGCCAGCAGCTTGAAGGCGACTAGCGGGGAGCACTTC. It encodes CASSLKATSGEHF. The rearrangement uses TRBV5-6 and TRBJ2-7; 11 bases agree with TRBD2. The germline V gene encodes CDR1 SGHDT and CDR2 YYEEEE. This CDR3 comprises 13 residues.

The J gene is TRBJ1-2, the V gene TRBV19; no definite D call. Germline V gene data show CDR1 as LNHDA and CDR2 as SQIVND (reference sequence). V lost 6 bases and J lost 1, with 15 bases in between. The CDR3 covers 15 residues. As DNA, the CDR3 is TGTGCCAGTAGCCTTATGAACAGTGGTAACTATGGCTACACCTTC. Amino acid sequence: CASSLMNSGNYGYTF.

V is TRBV19 and J is TRBJ2-2; 8 bases match TRBD1. Losses at the gene ends were 3 bases for V and 0 bases for J; bases not matched to a gene: 3. The germline V gene encodes CDR1 LNHDA and CDR2 SQIVND (reference sequence). The CDR3 has 16 residues. CDR3 DNA sequence: TGTGCCAGTAGTATGGTGACAGGGGCGAACACCGGGGAGCTGTTTTTT. This sequence encodes CASSMVTGANTGELFF. Using reference TRBV19 and TRBJ2-2 for the parts outside the CDR3, the full variable domain is DGGITQSPKYLFRKEGQNVTLSCEQNLNHDAMYWYRQDPGQGLRLIYYSQIVNDFQKGDIAEGYSVSREKKESFPLTVTSAQKNPTAFYLCASSMVTGANTGELFFGEGSRLTVL.

This chain uses TRBV5-1 with TRBJ1-2, with D possibly TRBD1 on 5 matching bases. With 4 bases removed from V and 4 bases from J, the gap between germline ends came to 14 bases. CDR1 is SGHRS, CDR2 YFSETQ, per germline. The CDR3 loop spans 14 amino acids. CDR3 DNA: TGCGCCAGCAGCCAGGGCGACAAGACCTATGGCTACACCTTC. Protein: CASSQGDKTYGYTF.

V and J are TRBV27 and TRBJ1-1; D gene unclear. V dropped 5 bases and J dropped 1 base, with 14 bases sitting between them. The CDR3 has 15 residues. Germline loops: CDR1 MNHEY, CDR2 SMNVEV (reference sequence). In DNA form, the CDR3 reads TGTGCCAGCAGTCCCCACAGAACTTGGAACACTGAAGCTTTCTTT. Residues: CASSPHRTWNTEAFF.

The table lists this clone with a few counts. J is TRBJ2-1 and V is TRBV14, with 9 bases lining up with TRBD2. V shed 5 bases and J 7 bases; nucleotides not matched to a gene: 12. Germline CDR1 SGHDN, CDR2 FVKESK. The CDR3 length is 16 residues. This CDR3 is CASSSYTSGSMNEQFF. The CDR3 nucleotides read TGTGCCAGCAGCTCCTATACTAGCGGGTCGATGAATGAGCAGTTCTTC. Full variable domain (remainder filled in from reference TRBV14 and TRBJ2-1): EAGVTQFPSHSVIEKGQTVTLRCDPISGHDNLYWYRRVMGKEIKFLLHFVKESKQDESGMPNNRFLAERTGGTYSTLKVQPAELEDSGVYFCASSSYTSGSMNEQFFGPGTRLTVL.

The chain couples TRBV4-1 to TRBJ1-1, with unresolved D. V was pared by 2 bases and J by 5 bases, with 6 bases between. Germline CDR1 and CDR2: MGHRA and YSYEKL. The CDR3 consists of 12 residues. DNA for the CDR3: TGCGCCAGCAGCCAAACCCGGACTGAAGCTTTCTTT. Protein: CASSQTRTEAFF.

This clone occurred once. The chain has TRBV19 and TRBJ1-1; D is perhaps TRBD1 (5 bases). Trimming took 4 bases from V and 1 from J, leaving 10 bases between them. Germline lookup yields CDR1 LNHDA and CDR2 SQIVND (reference sequence). There are 14 residues in the CDR3. The CDR3 DNA follows: TGTGCCAGTAGTACGCAGGGTCAGAACACTGAAGCTTTCTTT. This codes for CASSTQGQNTEAFF.

J is TRBJ2-5 and V is TRBV12-3 or TRBV12-4; no definite D call. This CDR3 contains 13 residues. Trimming pared 3 bases from V and 3 bases from J, leaving 8 bases between. CDR3 sequence (DNA): TGTGCCAGCAGTTTCGACTGGGAAGAGACCCAGTACTTC. Residues: CASSFDWEETQYF.

The rearrangement joins TRBV13 to TRBJ2-2; D is unclear. This CDR3 comprises 15 residues. V lost 5 bases and J 5 bases, leaving 15 bases between the germline ends. Germline CDR1 and CDR2: PRHDT and FYEKMQ (reference sequence). CDR3 loop: CASSDTLISTGELFF. The CDR3 DNA follows: TGTGCCAGCAGCGATACACTAATTTCTACCGGGGAGCTGTTTTTT.

This chain connects TRBV5-1 to TRBJ1-1; unclear D gene. V dropped 2 bases and J dropped 6 bases, with 8 bases sitting between them. The CDR3 is 12 amino acids. Germline values: CDR1 SGHRS, CDR2 YFSETQ. CDR3 in amino acids: CASSLGRAEAFF. CDR3 coding DNA: TGCGCCAGCAGCTTAGGGAGAGCTGAAGCTTTCTTT. Full variable domain (remainder filled in from reference TRBV5-1 and TRBJ1-1): KAGVTQTPRYLIKTRGQQVTLSCSPISGHRSVSWYQQTPGQGLQFLFEYFSETQRNKGNFPGRFSGRQFSNSRSEMNVSTLELGDSALYLCASSLGRAEAFFGQGTRLTVV.

The chain is built from TRBV9 and TRBJ2-5; D possibly corresponds to TRBD2 (6 bases). The CDR3 loop spans 15 amino acids. Trimming pared 4 bases from V and 1 base from J, leaving 14 bases between. CDR1 is SGDLS, CDR2 YYNGEE, per germline. The chain's CDR3 is CASSTTIAAQETQYF. CDR3 DNA sequence: TGTGCCAGCAGCACGACCATAGCGGCCCAAGAGACCCAGTACTTC. Supplemented by reference TRBV9 and TRBJ2-5, the full variable domain reads DSGVTQTPKHLITATGQRVTLRCSPRSGDLSVYWYQQSLDQGLQFLIQYYNGEERAKGNILERFSAQQFPDLHSELNLSSLELGDSALYFCASSTTIAAQETQYFGPGTRLLVL.

V usage is TRBV11-2 and J usage is TRBJ1-4; 7 nucleotides line up with TRBD1. CDR3 size: 14 residues. V shed 1 base and J 7 bases; nucleotides not matched to a gene: 3. CDR1 is SGHAT and CDR2 is FQNNGV in the germline V gene. The CDR3 DNA reads TGTGCCAGCAGCTTAGTCGGGACAGTTGAAAAACTGTTTTTT. Residues: CASSLVGTVEKLFF.

The chain carries TRBV6-5 and TRBJ1-2; D is uncertain. V was trimmed by 7 bases and J by 0 bases, leaving 3 bases between them. The CDR3 is 11 residues long. CDR1 and CDR2 (germline): MNHEY, SVGAGI. The CDR3 loop reads CASTANYGYTF. CDR3 in DNA: TGTGCCAGCACAGCTAACTATGGCTACACCTTC.

This clone was found a few times. J is TRBJ1-1 and V is TRBV6-5, with D perhaps TRBD1 (5 bases). Trimming removed 6 bases from V and 4 bases from J, with 9 bases in between. CDR1 is MNHEY and CDR2 is SVGAGI in the germline V gene. The CDR3 is 12 residues long. Here the CDR3 DNA reads TGTGCCAGCAGCGACGGGGGCACTGAAGCTTTCTTT. This gives the protein CASSDGGTEAFF.

This clone was found once. The V and J genes are TRBV20-1 and TRBJ2-2; possible D gene TRBD2, 7 bases. CDR1 and CDR2 from the germline V gene are DFQATT and SNEGSKA (reference sequence). V shed 3 bases and J shed 6 bases, with 17 bases lying between them. CDR3 size: 15 residues. The chain's CDR3 is CSASTGGHLSGELFF. Here the CDR3 DNA reads TGCAGTGCTAGTACCGGGGGGCACCTTTCCGGGGAGCTGTTTTTT.

This clone is a singleton in its sample. This rearrangement joins TRBV4-1 to TRBJ1-4, with TRBD1 matching over 10 bases. Germline V gene sequence: CDR1 MGHRA, CDR2 YSYEKL. The J segment lost 8 bases and the V segment lost 0 bases, leaving 3 bases of the junction unmatched. The CDR3 length is 15 residues. CDR3 amino acids: CASSQEGQGGEKLFF. The DNA for the CDR3 is TGCGCCAGCAGCCAAGAAGGACAGGGGGGAGAAAAACTGTTTTTT.

The chain uses TRBV7-9 and TRBJ1-3; 9 bases agree with TRBD1. Germline assignment: CDR1 SEHNR and CDR2 FQNEAQ (reference sequence). The CDR3 runs 16 residues. The trim removed 1 base at V and 4 bases at J, leaving 5 bases unmatched. CDR3 protein: CASSLVIGTGGNTIYF. The CDR3 bases are TGTGCCAGCAGCTTAGTTATCGGGACAGGGGGAAACACCATATATTTT.

This CDR3 is CSVAAAGSYEQYF. In nucleotides, the CDR3 is TGCAGCGTTGCAGCGGCCGGATCCTACGAGCAGTACTTC. The rearrangement joins TRBV29-1 to TRBJ2-7, with D maybe TRBD2 (5 bases). The germline CDR1 and CDR2 sequences are SQVTM and ANQGSEA. CDR3 length equals 13 residues. V was cut by 4 bases and J by 1 base, with 11 bases left in between.

This clone was detected once. The chain links TRBV7-9 to TRBJ1-2; D is possibly TRBD1 (5 bases). The CDR3 extends over 13 amino acids. The ends were cut back, 5 bases at V and 3 bases at J, with 10 bases in the middle. The germline gives CDR1 SEHNR, CDR2 FQNEAQ (reference sequence). This CDR3 is CASSPQADYGYTF. The CDR3 DNA sequence: TGTGCCAGCAGCCCACAGGCAGACTATGGCTACACCTTC.

V and J are TRBV3-1 (or the pseudogene TRBV3-2) and TRBJ2-1, with D unclear. The CDR3 totals 13 residues. Germline V lookup: CDR1 LGHDT, CDR2 YNNKEL (reference sequence). Trimming took off 7 bases at V and 8 bases at J, with 15 bases between the two ends. CDR3 sequence: CASTFLTSDEQFF. Here the CDR3 DNA reads TGTGCCAGCACCTTCCTCACCTCGGATGAGCAGTTCTTC.

The gene calls are TRBV3-1 (or the pseudogene TRBV3-2) and TRBJ2-2; 8 bases match TRBD2. The CDR3 spans 15 residues. Trimming removed 4 bases from V and 5 bases from J; junction bases left unmatched: 6. Germline CDR1 and CDR2: LGHDT and YNNKEL (reference sequence). The CDR3 DNA sequence: TGTGCCAGCAGCCTCGGGGGGGCCGGAACCGGGGAGCTGTTTTTT. It codes for CASSLGGAGTGELFF.

The chain uses TRBV5-6 and TRBJ2-6; D is ambiguous. The CDR3 totals 14 residues. Trimming left V 2 bases short and J 2 bases short, with 5 bases between. Germline V gives CDR1 SGHDT, CDR2 YYEEEE. This CDR3 is CASSFDTGANVLTF. The CDR3 coding sequence is TGTGCCAGCAGCTTTGACACTGGGGCCAACGTCCTGACTTTC.

The rearrangement uses TRBV6-5 and TRBJ1-2; D remains ambiguous. Germline loops: CDR1 MNHEY, CDR2 SVGAGI. Trimming removed 2 bases from V and 8 bases from J, with 6 bases in between. The CDR3 is 11 residues long. CDR3 protein: CASSYPGGYTF. The CDR3 DNA sequence: TGTGCCAGCAGTTACCCGGGAGGCTACACCTTC.

J is TRBJ1-1 and V is TRBV7-9, with D maybe TRBD1 (5 bases). V lost 8 bases, J lost 2 bases, and 15 bases lay in between. There are 14 residues in the CDR3. Germline values: CDR1 SEHNR, CDR2 FQNEAQ (reference sequence). The CDR3 coding sequence is TGTGCCAGCGAACGTCCGGGGGGTAACACTGAAGCTTTCTTT. It codes for CASERPGGNTEAFF.

This CDR3 reads CASSFFRRVNYGYTF. In nucleotides, the CDR3 is TGTGCCAGCAGCTTTTTCAGGCGCGTTAACTATGGCTACACCTTC. V and J are TRBV5-8 and TRBJ1-2, with D unresolved. Germline V gene lookup returns CDR1 SGHTS and CDR2 YDEGEE. This CDR3 region has 15 residues. The V end lost 2 bases, the J end lost 1 base, and 12 bases lay between the germline ends. The full variable domain, rest sourced from reference TRBV5-8 and TRBJ1-2, is EAGVTQSPTHLIKTRGQQATLRCSPISGHTSVYWYQQALGLGLQFLLWYDEGEERNRGNFPPRFSGRQFPNYSSELNVNALELEDSALYLCASSFFRRVNYGYTFGSGTRLTVV.

This chain links TRBV5-6 with TRBJ2-7; possibly TRBD2 for D (6 bases). Germline CDR1 SGHDT, CDR2 YYEEEE. The CDR3 has 14 amino acids. With 0 bases removed from V and 5 bases from J, the gap between germline ends came to 12 bases. CDR3 region: CASSLVGQRDEQYF. The DNA of the CDR3 is TGTGCCAGCAGCTTGGTCGGGCAGCGGGACGAGCAGTACTTC.